A single sample is the source of the 12 T cell receptor beta chains below, sequenced in a study of CD8 T cells in ankylosing spondylitis. TCRdb re-derived calls from the 5' RACE reads in MiXCR, one entry per CDR3 protein. This table has 150,000 or so distinct CDR3 sequences, 9.8% appearing once. The sample taken for sequencing was blood, either unsorted or a sorted T cell fraction (not recorded which). These TCRs come from a female donor with ankylosing spondylitis or in good health (not recorded which).

This CDR3 is CASSLLLGREAYNEQFF. The CDR3 DNA is TGTGCCAGCAGCCTCCTTTTGGGAAGGGAGGCCTACAATGAGCAGTTCTTC. The chain carries TRBV6-2 or TRBV6-3 and TRBJ2-1; the D gene is possibly TRBD2 (6 bases). This CDR3 is built from 17 residues. The ends were cut back, 6 bases at V and 2 bases at J, with 20 bases in the middle. The germline gives CDR1 MNHEY, CDR2 SVGEGT.

Worth noting for this clonotype: Just one base apart from a much larger clone, this may be a read error. This sequence joins TRBV10-3 and TRBJ2-7; D not certain. The germline CDR1 and CDR2 sequences are ENHRY and SYGVKD. The CDR3 has 12 residues. Here the CDR3 DNA reads TGTGCCATCAGTGGAGTCAACTACGAGCGGTACTTC. Translated: CAISGVNYERYF.

This clonotype was picked up a small number of times. This chain links TRBV11-2 with TRBJ2-7; the D is unclear. The CDR3 totals 15 residues. Trimming pared 5 bases from V and 0 bases from J, leaving 14 bases between. Looked up from germline, CDR1 is SGHAT and CDR2 is FQNNGV. The CDR3 nucleotides read TGTGCCAGCAGCCTTTCCTCCTTAGCCTCCTACGAGCAGTACTTC. Its protein product is CASSLSSLASYEQYF.

The chain has TRBV14 and TRBJ2-5; D is perhaps TRBD2 (5 bases). Trimming took off 4 bases at V and 4 bases at J, with 10 bases between the two ends. The germline V gene has CDR1 SGHDN and CDR2 FVKESK. The CDR3 loop spans 13 amino acids. The CDR3 DNA is TGTGCCAGCAGCCCGGGGAGCGGAGAGACCCAGTACTTC. It specifies CASSPGSGETQYF.

The chain links TRBV5-5 to TRBJ1-5; no clear D gene. The length of the CDR3 is 16 residues. Germline V gene lookup returns CDR1 SGHKS and CDR2 YYEKEE (reference sequence). Deletions cut 4 bases from V and 4 bases from J, with 18 bases between. CDR3 region: CASSPDGGKVNQPQHF. In nucleotides, the CDR3 is TGTGCCAGCAGCCCCGACGGAGGGAAGGTAAATCAGCCCCAGCATTTT.

The genes are TRBV6-1 and TRBJ1-5, with D unresolved. This CDR3 comprises 12 residues. Germline V gene sequence: CDR1 MNHNS, CDR2 SASEGT. The V end lost 9 bases, the J end lost 5 bases, and 11 bases lay between the germline ends. In DNA form, the CDR3 reads TGTGCCAGTAATCTGGAGTATCAGCCCCAGCATTTT. It is translated as CASNLEYQPQHF.

Points on this clonotype: A much larger clone differs from this one at a single base, so this may be a read error. The chain joins TRBV20-1 to TRBJ2-1, with D possibly TRBD2 on 5 matching bases. Germline-derived CDR1 and CDR2 are DFQATT and SNEGSKA (reference sequence). This CDR3 spans 14 amino acids. The DNA for the CDR3 is TGCAGTGCGCTCGGGATAGCGAGTTACAATGGGCAGTTCTTC. It codes for CSALGIASYNGQFF.

J is TRBJ2-7 and V is TRBV7-9; no firm D call. Per the germline V gene, CDR1 is SEHNR and CDR2 is FQNEAQ (reference sequence). The CDR3 consists of 15 residues. The ends were cut back, 5 bases at V and 2 bases at J, with 16 bases in the middle. CDR3 DNA sequence: TGTGCCAGCAGCCCAACCCAGGCTCTTACCTACGAGCAGTACTTC. It translates to CASSPTQALTYEQYF.

Only a few counts were recorded for this clonotype. CDR3 loop: CATSGSGGYEQYF. In DNA form, the CDR3 reads TGTGCCACCAGCGGGAGTGGGGGCTACGAGCAGTACTTC. The chain joins TRBV15 to TRBJ2-7; the D gene could be TRBD1 or TRBD2 (5 bases each). This CDR3 spans 13 amino acids. V lost 5 bases to trimming and J lost 3 bases, with 11 bases between them. Germline assignment: CDR1 LNHNV and CDR2 YYDKDF (reference sequence).

This clonotype was recorded a few times. The chain carries TRBV18 and TRBJ2-7; D may correspond to TRBD1 or TRBD2 (5 bases each). V lost 2 bases to trimming and J lost 3 bases, with 11 bases between them. Looked up from germline, CDR1 is KGHSH and CDR2 is LQKENI. CDR3 size: 14 residues. CDR3 coding DNA: TGTGCCAGCTCACCAGGGACCTTCAACTACGAGCAGTACTTC. It codes for CASSPGTFNYEQYF.

This sequence joins TRBV9 and TRBJ2-7, with D tentatively TRBD1 (6 bases). Per germline, CDR1 SGDLS and CDR2 YYNGEE. The CDR3 contains 15 residues. The V end was cut by 0 bases, the J end by 2 bases, with 12 bases between. The DNA of the CDR3 is TGTGCCAGCAGCGTAGAACAGGGATCCGCCTACGAGCAGTACTTC. This codes for CASSVEQGSAYEQYF.

In this sample, this clonotype turned up a few times. The V and J genes are TRBV30 and TRBJ2-7, with TRBD2 matching over 11 bases. V lost 7 bases and J lost 7; bases outside the gene matches: 6. The CDR3 consists of 12 residues. Germline lookup yields CDR1 GTSNPN and CDR2 SVGIG (reference sequence). The CDR3 loop reads CAYERLAGEQYF. The CDR3 DNA follows: TGTGCCTACGAACGACTAGCGGGGGAGCAGTACTTC.